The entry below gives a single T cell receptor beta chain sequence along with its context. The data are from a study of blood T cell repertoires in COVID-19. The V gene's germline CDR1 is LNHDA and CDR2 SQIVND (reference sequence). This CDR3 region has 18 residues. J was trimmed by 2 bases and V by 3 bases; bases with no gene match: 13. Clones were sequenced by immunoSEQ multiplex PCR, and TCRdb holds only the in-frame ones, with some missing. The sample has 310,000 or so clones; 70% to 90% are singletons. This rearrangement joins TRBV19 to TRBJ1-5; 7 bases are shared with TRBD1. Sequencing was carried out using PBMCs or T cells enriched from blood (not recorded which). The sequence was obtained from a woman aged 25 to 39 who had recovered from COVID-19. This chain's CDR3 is CASSIRLTGSRGNQPQHF. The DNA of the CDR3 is TGTGCCAGTAGTATTAGGCTGACAGGGAGTAGGGGCAATCAGCCCCAGCATTTT.